The entry that follows covers one T cell receptor (beta chain) sequence. Its antigen is still unknown. No much larger clone exists at a distance of one base, and base qualities are not known. TCRbeta CDR3 regions were amplified from genomic DNA by means of the immunoSEQ Assay, a bias-controlled multiplex PCR. The paper's processing steps were these. The number of nucleated cells in each sample was estimated from the amplification of reference gene primers within the assay. Sequence reads were collapsed and filtered to measure the absolute abundance of every unique TCRbeta CDR3 rearrangement. For each sample, productive Simpson clonality was calculated by taking the square root of Simpson's diversity index across productive rearrangements. TCRdb obtained this table from immuneACCESS and retained in-frame rearrangements with V and J assigned. These tables miss some clones; where compared with another copy, unresolved V genes account for less than half of the shortfall, and the remainder is unexplained. That table gives V, J and clone size, and the DNA gave D and trimming. The sample records more than 300,000 clones, roughly 90% of which are singletons. The top ten clones comprise approximately 17% of the sample.

CDR1 and CDR2 are read off the germline V gene (reference sequence) as SEHNR and FQNEAQ. A distance of 20 bases separates the germline ends of V and J, which lose 5 bases and 4 bases respectively. The cysteine opens and the phenylalanine closes a CDR3 of 17 amino acids. This entry keeps only the CDR3 DNA: 51 bases, framed from base 1. In the prospective study, participants were roughly 18 to 95 years old, resided in 25 or so geographic areas of the United States, and were enrolled through a virtual design. To assign participants to cohorts, the prospective study relied on clinical history that participants themselves reported in a screening survey and a study questionnaire. ImmuneRACE Cohort 3 recovered participants were defined by two consecutive negative NP/OP PCR tests, healthcare professional clearance, or symptom resolution. Mobile phlebotomists in the prospective study collected whole blood, serum and a nasopharyngeal or oropharyngeal swab from every participant. Prospective study participants could optionally give additional blood draws and questionnaires over an approximately two-month period. Before DNA extraction, prospective study blood samples were shipped either frozen or at room temperature.

This specimen comes from a study of blood T cell repertoires in COVID-19 (dated by TCRdb to 2020 to 2021). Background for the entire study: Samples from collaborators originated in the United States, Italy and Spain and spanned both the acute and convalescent phases of COVID-19. The material from the prospective study consisted of cDNA or gDNA derived from T cells, B-cell-depleted T cells, or PBMCs. Subjects who had been exposed to COVID-19, were actively infected with it, or had recovered from it provided the deeply sampled blood TCRbeta repertoires that made up the dataset. The repertoires were released in a freely available public database intended as a resource for research on the immune response to SARS-CoV-2. The samples were drawn from the first 160 participants of the ongoing ImmuneRACE study and from over a thousand subjects provided by 6 global collaborators. A de-identified subject ID, COVID-19 status, age in years and sex were almost always included in the sample metadata. Where HLA class I and class II types were available, the types were taken from metadata supplied by the sample provider, not from assay-based typing. Study-level results and caveats: The quantity of clinical and demographic metadata differed by source and by participant and was supplied without curation.

The TCR sequence derives from a woman in her thirties who had recovered from COVID-19. The receptor chain draws on TRBV7-9 and TRBJ2-2; TRBD1 is a possible D gene, resting on 5 matching bases. Sequenced input: PBMCs or T cells enriched from blood (not recorded which). This receptor carries the CDR3 CASSNGAETPGTGELFF. DNA sequence: TGTGCCAGCAGCAATGGGGCTGAGACCCCGGGCACCGGGGAGCTGTTTTTT.